Following are 29 T cell receptor beta chains from one sample sequenced in a study of blood T cell repertoires in COVID-19. Repertoires were generated with immunoSEQ multiplex PCR, while TCRdb's copy carries only in-frame clones and drops some. In the table there are hundreds of thousands of clones, about 80% of which are singletons. The specimen was PBMCs or T cells enriched from blood (not recorded which). The source of these receptors is a woman between 45 and 60 years old who had been exposed to COVID-19.

The table lists this clone with a few counts. The chain recombines TRBV5-4 with TRBJ1-2; a weak D match, TRBD1 (5 bases). The CDR3 loop spans 14 amino acids. Germline V gene sequence: CDR1 SGHNT, CDR2 YYREEE (reference sequence). With 4 bases removed from V and 1 base from J, the gap between germline ends came to 11 bases. CDR3 DNA: TGTGCCAGCAGCCGTGGGGGGGATAACTATGGCTACACCTTC. Its translation: CASSRGGDNYGYTF.

The rearrangement joins TRBV4-1 to TRBJ1-5; 8 bases map to TRBD1. Per the germline V gene, CDR1 is MGHRA and CDR2 is YSYEKL. Trimming at V came to 0 bases and at J to 5 bases, leaving 9 bases not matched to a gene. The CDR3 loop spans 17 amino acids. CDR3 protein: CASSQDRSQGEYQPQHF. In DNA, the CDR3 is TGCGCCAGCAGCCAAGATAGATCACAGGGGGAATATCAGCCCCAGCATTTT.

J is TRBJ2-3 and V is TRBV12-3 or TRBV12-4; D is ambiguous. The CDR3 length is 12 residues. Trimming stripped 3 bases from V and 4 bases from J, with 5 bases between. CDR3 nucleotides: TGTGCCAGCAGTTTTAATCCAGATACGCAGTATTTT. Amino acids: CASSFNPDTQYF.

The rearrangement links TRBV3-1 (or the pseudogene TRBV3-2) to TRBJ2-7, with TRBD2 matching over 10 bases. Germline CDR1 and CDR2: LGHDT and YNNKEL (reference sequence). The CDR3 has 16 residues. The V and J ends lost 2 bases and 2 bases, in that order; junction bases with no gene match: 6. The CDR3 region has the DNA TGTGCCAGCAGCCAACTAGCGGGGGATCTACCCTACGAGCAGTACTTC. This sequence encodes CASSQLAGDLPYEQYF.

J is TRBJ1-1 and V is TRBV30; TRBD1 is a possible D gene (5 bases). V lost 1 base, J lost 7 bases, and 22 bases lay in between. CDR1 and CDR2 (germline): GTSNPN, SVGIG (reference sequence). There are 16 residues in the CDR3. The CDR3, as DNA: TGTGCCTGGAGTGCCCTACGATCCGAGAGGAGGGGTGAAGCTTTCTTT. Its protein is CAWSALRSERRGEAFF.

The V gene is TRBV29-1, the J gene TRBJ1-1; no reliable D call. Per germline, CDR1 SQVTM and CDR2 ANQGSEA. Trimming took off 4 bases at V and 3 bases at J, with 9 bases between the two ends. CDR3 size: 12 residues. The CDR3 here is CSVVKVDTEAFF. CDR3 sequence (DNA): TGCAGCGTTGTTAAAGTAGACACTGAAGCTTTCTTT. Full variable domain (outside the CDR3, taken from reference TRBV29-1 and TRBJ1-1): SAVISQKPSRDICQRGTSLTIQCQVDSQVTMMFWYRQQPGQSLTLIATANQGSEATYESGFVIDKFPISRPNLTFSTLTVSNMSPEDSSIYLCSVVKVDTEAFFGQGTRLTVV.

CDR3 in DNA: TGTGCCAGCAGTGTAGACGACAGGGGTTCTGAAGCTTTCTTT. Its protein product is CASSVDDRGSEAFF. This chain connects TRBV27 to TRBJ1-1, with 8 positions matching TRBD1. Per the germline V gene, CDR1 is MNHEY and CDR2 is SMNVEV (reference sequence). Losses at the gene ends were 5 bases for V and 6 bases for J; bases not matched to a gene: 8. The CDR3 is made up of 14 amino acids.

The rearrangement links TRBV19 to TRBJ1-2; TRBD1 matches 8 bases. CDR3 size: 14 residues. The V and J ends lost 4 bases and 4 bases, in that order; junction bases with no gene match: 5. Germline CDR1 LNHDA, CDR2 SQIVND (reference sequence). As DNA, the CDR3 is TGTGCCAGTAGTACGCCCACAGGGGGCTATGGCTACACCTTC. Translated, it gives CASSTPTGGYGYTF.

V and J are TRBV7-6 and TRBJ2-3; D perhaps matches TRBD2 (5 bases). This CDR3 is 15 amino acids long. Germline V gene lookup returns CDR1 SGHVS and CDR2 FNYEAQ. V was cut by 2 bases and J by 2 bases, with 11 bases left in between. The DNA of the CDR3 is TGTGCCAGCAGCTTAACCTCGGGGTACACAGATACGCAGTATTTT. This gives the protein CASSLTSGYTDTQYF.

The chain joins TRBV5-4 to TRBJ2-7, with TRBD1 matching 8 bases. Germline V gives CDR1 SGHNT, CDR2 YYREEE (reference sequence). This CDR3 region has 13 residues. V gave up 4 bases and J gave up 3 bases; unmatched junction bases: 3. The CDR3 coding sequence is TGTGCCAGCAGCCCGGGACAGGACTACGAGCAGTACTTC. Protein: CASSPGQDYEQYF. Together with reference TRBV5-4 and TRBJ2-7, the CDR3 gives the full variable domain: ETGVTQSPTHLIKTRGQQVTLRCSSQSGHNTVSWYQQALGQGPQFIFQYYREEENGRGNFPPRFSGLQFPNYSSELNVNALELDDSALYLCASSPGQDYEQYFGPGTRLTVT.

This rearrangement joins TRBV6-5 to TRBJ1-1; D remains ambiguous. V was trimmed by 5 bases and J by 10 bases, leaving 23 bases between them. CDR1 and CDR2 (germline): MNHEY, SVGAGI. This CDR3 contains 15 residues. The DNA for the CDR3 is TGTGCCAGCAGTCCCGACTTCCGTCGGTTCGTAGGAGCTTTCTTT. It encodes CASSPDFRRFVGAFF.

This chain connects TRBV25-1 to TRBJ1-1; no clear D gene. Germline CDR1 MGHDK, CDR2 SYGVNS. The CDR3 consists of 16 residues. Trimming cost V 6 bases and J 4 bases, with 21 bases left between them. The CDR3 DNA reads TGTGCCAGCAGGATAGCAACTCGAGGTCGGGGCACTGAAGCTTTCTTT. Encoded protein: CASRIATRGRGTEAFF.

The chain combines TRBV3-1 (or the pseudogene TRBV3-2) with TRBJ2-1; D not resolved. Germline V lookup: CDR1 LGHDT, CDR2 YNNKEL (reference sequence). V lost 0 bases and J 6 bases, leaving 12 bases between the germline ends. This CDR3 is 15 amino acids long. Here the CDR3 DNA reads TGTGCCAGCAGCCAAGAGCGGAACCGCGGCAATGAGCAGTTCTTC. This codes for CASSQERNRGNEQFF.

This clone was counted only a few times. Additional DNA sequences in this sample encode the identical CDR3. The chain has TRBV14 and TRBJ1-1; D is uncertain. There are 13 residues in the CDR3. Germline V lookup: CDR1 SGHDN, CDR2 FVKESK. Trimming removed 0 bases from V and 2 bases from J, with 4 bases in between. Here the CDR3 DNA reads TGTGCCAGCAGCCAAGACAGAAACACTGAAGCTTTCTTT. This encodes CASSQDRNTEAFF. The complete variable domain, with remaining parts taken from reference TRBV14 and TRBJ1-1, reads EAGVTQFPSHSVIEKGQTVTLRCDPISGHDNLYWYRRVMGKEIKFLLHFVKESKQDESGMPNNRFLAERTGGTYSTLKVQPAELEDSGVYFCASSQDRNTEAFFGQGTRLTVV.

This sequence joins TRBV12-3 or TRBV12-4 and TRBJ1-5, with D unclear. CDR3 length: 13 residues. V gave up 3 bases and J gave up 6 bases, with 9 bases separating them. The CDR3 DNA follows: TGTGCCAGCAGTTTTGAATCGGGTCAGCCCCAGCATTTT. Protein sequence: CASSFESGQPQHF.

The J gene is TRBJ2-1, the V gene TRBV4-1; a weak D match, TRBD2 (6 bases). Trimming removed 3 bases from V and 8 bases from J, with 23 bases in between. CDR1 and CDR2 (germline): MGHRA, YSYEKL. The CDR3 totals 17 residues. CDR3 loop: CASSQPPGTSLYDEQFF. CDR3 bases: TGCGCCAGCAGCCAGCCCCCCGGGACTTCCCTGTATGATGAGCAGTTCTTC.

The chain couples TRBV27 to TRBJ1-4; D is unresolved. Germline V CDR1 and CDR2: MNHEY, SMNVEV (reference sequence). The CDR3 is 15 amino acids. Trimming cost V 6 bases and J 4 bases, with 15 bases left between them. CDR3 sequence reads: CASSPMGSYNEKLFF. The CDR3 DNA follows: TGTGCCAGCAGCCCCATGGGGAGCTATAATGAAAAACTGTTTTTT.

This clone was found a few times. The CDR3 region is CASSLSSQGARIYGYTF. As DNA, the CDR3 is TGTGCCAGCAGCTTATCATCCCAGGGGGCTAGAATCTATGGCTACACCTTC. This rearrangement joins TRBV7-2 to TRBJ1-2; 8 bases line up with TRBD1. There are 17 residues in the CDR3. V trimming: 2 bases; J trimming: 4 bases; junction bases outside the gene matches: 12. Germline values: CDR1 SGHTA, CDR2 FQGNSA.

This chain links TRBV25-1 with TRBJ1-4, with D possibly matching TRBD1 (6 bases). Trimming took off 4 bases at V and 8 bases at J, with 17 bases between the two ends. The CDR3 extends over 15 amino acids. The V gene's germline CDR1 is MGHDK and CDR2 SYGVNS. CDR3 bases: TGTGCCAGCAGTGGCGACAGGCAGGGTGGGGAAAAACTGTTTTTT. It codes for CASSGDRQGGEKLFF.

This clone came up once. V gene TRBV19 combines with J gene TRBJ2-2; D might be TRBD1 (6 bases). There are 16 residues in the CDR3. V was pared by 0 bases and J by 9 bases, with 17 bases between. Germline V lookup: CDR1 LNHDA, CDR2 SQIVND (reference sequence). CDR3 sequence (DNA): TGTGCCAGTAGTATAGATGCTACAGGGAAAATAAGGGAGCTGTTTTTT. It is translated as CASSIDATGKIRELFF.

This clone was counted between two and nine times. V is TRBV11-3 and J is TRBJ1-2; 7 nucleotides agree with TRBD1. This CDR3 region has 14 residues. V shed 5 bases, J shed 2 bases, and the junction held 5 bases outside the gene matches. Germline CDR1 SGHNT, CDR2 YENEEA. In DNA, the CDR3 is TGTGCCAGCAGCCGAAGGGGGCCAAACTATGGCTACACCTTC. Translating it yields CASSRRGPNYGYTF.

This clone was seen only a few times. V usage is TRBV7-2 and J usage is TRBJ2-3; tentative D call: TRBD1 (6 bases). Germline loops: CDR1 SGHTA, CDR2 FQGNSA. The CDR3 has 15 amino acids. V was trimmed by 5 bases and J by 1 base, leaving 13 bases between them. The CDR3 DNA is TGTGCCAGCAGCCCAACAGGGACGGGCACAGATACGCAGTATTTT. It codes for CASSPTGTGTDTQYF. Based on the CDR3 plus reference TRBV7-2 and TRBJ2-3, the full variable domain is GAGVSQSPSNKVTEKGKDVELRCDPISGHTALYWYRQSLGQGLEFLIYFQGNSAPDKSGLPSDRFSAERTGGSVSTLTIQRTQQEDSAVYLCASSPTGTGTDTQYFGPGTRLTVL.

The rearrangement links TRBV6-2 or TRBV6-3 to TRBJ1-6; D perhaps matches TRBD1 (5 bases). V was clipped by 2 bases and J by 8 bases, with 7 bases between them. The CDR3 covers 13 residues. The germline V gene has CDR1 MNHEY and CDR2 SVGEGT. This CDR3 is CASSYPGDSPLHF. In DNA, the CDR3 is TGTGCCAGCAGTTACCCGGGGGATTCACCCCTCCACTTT.

V usage is TRBV14 and J usage is TRBJ1-3; unclear D gene. CDR1 is SGHDN and CDR2 is FVKESK in the germline V gene. Between the trimmed V and J ends, which lost 1 base and 4 bases, there was a span of 11 bases. The length of the CDR3 is 15 residues. The CDR3 loop reads CASSQGVLWGNTIYF. In nucleotides, the CDR3 is TGTGCCAGCAGCCAAGGAGTCTTGTGGGGAAACACCATATATTTT.

This sequence joins TRBV29-1 and TRBJ1-1; D gene ambiguous. CDR1 and CDR2 (germline): SQVTM, ANQGSEA. V shed 7 bases and J shed 1 base, with 7 bases lying between them. CDR3 length equals 11 residues. The CDR3 loop reads CSAKQNTEAFF. CDR3 sequence (DNA): TGCAGCGCTAAACAGAACACTGAAGCTTTCTTT.

V is TRBV15 and J is TRBJ2-7, with 8 bases aligning to TRBD1. Germline V gene data show CDR1 as LNHNV and CDR2 as YYDKDF (reference sequence). CDR3 length: 15 residues. V trimming: 5 bases; J trimming: 0 bases; junction bases outside the gene matches: 6. CDR3 protein: CATSRTGPHSYEQYF. Written as DNA, the CDR3 is TGTGCCACCAGCCGGACAGGGCCGCACTCCTACGAGCAGTACTTC.

The chain links TRBV5-1 to TRBJ2-3; the D gene is possibly TRBD2 (6 bases). CDR3 size: 15 residues. Trimming stripped 2 bases from V and 2 bases from J, with 12 bases between. The V gene's germline CDR1 is SGHRS and CDR2 YFSETQ. The CDR3 reads CASSFPSGHTDTQYF. The CDR3 DNA reads TGCGCCAGCAGCTTTCCCAGCGGGCACACAGATACGCAGTATTTT.

The chain is built from TRBV5-1 and TRBJ1-3, with no clear D. V lost 2 bases, J lost 2 bases, and 14 bases lay in between. Germline V CDR1 and CDR2: SGHRS, YFSETQ. This CDR3 has 16 amino acids. Here the CDR3 reads CASSFYRGGAGNTIYF. Here the CDR3 DNA reads TGCGCCAGCAGCTTTTATCGTGGAGGAGCTGGAAACACCATATATTTT.

V is TRBV19 and J is TRBJ1-2, with D tentatively TRBD1 (6 bases). V lost 6 bases to trimming and J lost 0 bases, with 14 bases between them. From germline, CDR1 is LNHDA and CDR2 SQIVND (reference sequence). This CDR3 is 15 amino acids long. This chain's CDR3 is CASRLTGSSNYGYTF. The DNA for the CDR3 is TGTGCCAGTAGATTGACAGGCTCATCTAACTATGGCTACACCTTC.